This T cell receptor beta chain was captured in a study of cytomegalovirus exposure and HLA in healthy donors. Regarding the study as a whole: Segments of the TCR beta V type were, in most cases, productive about 87% or about 30% of the time in an earlier analysis. Across all donors, roughly uniform sequencing depth was an assumption of the presence/absence analyses. Being indistinguishable, some V segments were excluded, TRBV6-2 and TRBV6-3 among them.

The PCR made use of 60 Vbeta and 13 Jbeta primers. Only in-frame clones appear in the TCRdb table, and some are missing; sequencing was by immunoSEQ multiplex PCR. The sample shows about 160,000 clones, nearly 80% of them seen only once. The CDR3 consists of 13 residues. Germline V gene lookup returns CDR1 SGHTA and CDR2 FQGNSA. V dropped 1 base and J dropped 4 bases, with 8 bases sitting between them. Remarks on this clone: The antigen is not known.

The V and J genes are TRBV7-2 and TRBJ2-7, with D unresolved. The sample consisted of PBMCs. The clonotype originates from a young man in good health and CMV-seropositive. The DNA for the CDR3 is TGTGCCAGCAGCTTAGGTCCGGAGTACGAGCAGTACTTC. Its protein is CASSLGPEYEQYF.